This T cell receptor beta chain appears in the sequencing data of a study of cytomegalovirus exposure and HLA in healthy donors. Study-wide findings and caveats: In an earlier analysis, in several hundred donors, most V segments appeared productive either ~87% or ~30% of the time. The authors assumed roughly uniform sequencing depth across donors for presence/absence analyses.

Worth noting for this clone: Its antigen is still unknown.

A multiplex PCR was run with 60 Vbeta primers and 13 Jbeta primers. Per the authors' pipeline: An analysis that came later counted some 80 million unique TCR beta chains, 10 million to 12 million shared. Sequencing used immunoSEQ multiplex PCR; TCRdb keeps in-frame clones, though not all of them. Clone size and the V and J calls come from that table; the DNA yielded D and trimming. The sample has roughly 130,000 clones, 75% to 85% seen once; the top ten hold under 3%. CDR3 length: 15 residues. CDR1 MNHEY and CDR2 SVGAGI come from the germline V gene. V dropped 2 bases and J dropped 7; count of bases not matched to a gene: 10.

The V gene is TRBV6-5, the J gene TRBJ2-7, with 8 bases matching TRBD1. The sample comprised PBMCs. The receptor was derived from a young man in good health and CMV-seronegative. The CDR3 sequence: CASSYATQGASEQYF. CDR3 DNA sequence: TGTGCCAGCAGTTACGCAACTCAGGGGGCTAGTGAGCAGTACTTC.